A single sample gave rise to the 21 T cell receptor beta chains below, sequenced in a study of cytotoxic CD8 clonotypes in ibrutinib-treated CLL. The repertoire was sequenced with immunoSEQ multiplex PCR; TCRdb's copy has only in-frame clones and lacks some. The sample has around 33,000 clones, about 70% seen once; the top ten hold about 27%. The sequencing here drew on PBMCs, taken before ibrutinib treatment. The receptors were gathered from a human donor with chronic lymphocytic leukemia.

This chain links TRBV6-5 with TRBJ2-1; D remains unclear. The CDR3 sequence is 15 residues long. Deletions cut 3 bases from V and 0 bases from J, with 9 bases between. Germline loops: CDR1 MNHEY, CDR2 SVGAGI. CDR3 sequence (DNA): TGTGCCAGCAGTTATAGTCGGAGCTCCTACAATGAGCAGTTCTTC. Its translation: CASSYSRSSYNEQFF.

The V call is TRBV5-1, the J call TRBJ2-7, with TRBD2 matching 9 bases. The CDR3 totals 15 residues. Trimming took 4 bases from V and 0 from J; bases not matched to a gene: 5. The germline V gene has CDR1 SGHRS and CDR2 YFSETQ. The CDR3 spells CASSRLADVSYEQYF. The CDR3, as DNA: TGCGCCAGCAGCCGACTAGCGGATGTCTCCTACGAGCAGTACTTC.

This clone rates as medium-sized (0.01 to 0.1%). The V call is TRBV6-1, the J call TRBJ2-7; 11 bases agree with TRBD2. This CDR3 contains 15 residues. Germline V gives CDR1 MNHNS, CDR2 SASEGT. The trim removed 8 bases at V and 6 bases at J, leaving 12 bases unmatched. The CDR3 coding sequence is TGTGCCAGCGGTGGACTAGCGGGCCCCACGGGCGAGCAGTACTTC. It encodes CASGGLAGPTGEQYF.

The chain is built from TRBV11-2 and TRBJ1-1, with TRBD1 as a possible D gene (5 bases). Germline CDR1 SGHAT, CDR2 FQNNGV. The CDR3 contains 14 residues. V was pared by 5 bases and J by 5 bases, with 15 bases between. The CDR3, as DNA: TGTGCCAGCAGCCCATCTATGGGGGGTACTGAAGCTTTCTTT. Protein product: CASSPSMGGTEAFF.

There are a few counts of this clone. The chain joins TRBV5-4 to TRBJ1-4; maybe TRBD1 (5 bases). The germline V gene encodes CDR1 SGHNT and CDR2 YYREEE (reference sequence). V lost 0 bases and J lost 5, with 14 bases in between. This CDR3 spans 16 amino acids. Here the CDR3 reads CASSLAGQGANEKLFF. CDR3 sequence (DNA): TGTGCCAGCAGCTTGGCCGGACAAGGGGCGAATGAAAAACTGTTTTTT.

The V call is TRBV10-3, the J call TRBJ2-6, with a tentative D call TRBD2 (5 bases). Germline CDR1 is ENHRY and CDR2 is SYGVKD. V lost 8 bases, J lost 1 base, and 12 bases lay in between. The CDR3 is 15 amino acids. CDR3 protein: CAIREGVSGANVLTF. CDR3 bases: TGTGCCATCCGCGAGGGAGTGTCTGGGGCCAACGTCCTGACTTTC.

The chain is built from TRBV28 and TRBJ1-1; a weak D match, TRBD1 (5 bases). The germline V and J ends were trimmed by 7 bases and 6 bases, with 24 bases remaining between them. CDR1 is MDHEN and CDR2 is SYDVKM in the germline V gene. The CDR3 length is 16 residues. CDR3 coding DNA: TGTGCCAGCACCCAGAGGGGCGGGGGATTGAGAGCTGAAGCTTTCTTT. This encodes CASTQRGGGLRAEAFF.

The V and J genes are TRBV30 and TRBJ1-5, with no clear D. The V gene lost 2 bases and the J gene lost 4 bases, with 12 bases spanning the gap. Germline values: CDR1 GTSNPN, CDR2 SVGIG (reference sequence). This CDR3 region has 14 residues. CDR3 amino acids: CAWSPTATNQPQHF. The CDR3 coding sequence is TGTGCCTGGAGTCCCACAGCTACTAATCAGCCCCAGCATTTT.

This chain joins TRBV4-1 and TRBJ1-3; D perhaps matches TRBD1 (5 bases). The CDR3 loop spans 14 amino acids. V was pared by 10 bases and J by 0 bases, with 13 bases between. Per the germline V gene, CDR1 is MGHRA and CDR2 is YSYEKL. CDR3 region: CATGKTVSGNTIYF. CDR3 sequence (DNA): TGCGCCACCGGAAAGACAGTCTCTGGAAACACCATATATTTT.

The table lists this clone with a few counts. The rearrangement joins TRBV18 to TRBJ2-7; 11 bases fit TRBD1. V lost 5 bases, J lost 4 bases, and 7 bases stayed unmatched. Per the germline V gene, CDR1 is KGHSH and CDR2 is LQKENI. The CDR3 length is 15 residues. CDR3 in amino acids: CASSEGQGGSYEQYF. The CDR3 region has the DNA TGTGCCAGCTCAGAGGGACAGGGGGGCTCTTACGAGCAGTACTTC.

The chain is built from TRBV2 and TRBJ1-5, with unresolved D. The CDR3 spans 14 residues. The germline V gene has CDR1 SNHLY and CDR2 FYNNEI. Trimming stripped 2 bases from V and 4 bases from J, with 9 bases between. The CDR3 region has the DNA TGTGCCAGCAGTGAATTGGAACAAAATCAGCCCCAGCATTTT. It yields the protein CASSELEQNQPQHF.

The chain combines TRBV7-9 with TRBJ2-2; tentatively, D is TRBD1 (5 bases). The CDR3 contains 14 residues. CDR1 is SEHNR and CDR2 is FQNEAQ in the germline V gene (reference sequence). Trimming removed 1 base from V and 6 bases from J, with 9 bases in between. The CDR3 DNA sequence: TGTGCCAGCAGCTTAGAAGGGGCTCCCGGGGAGCTGTTTTTT. As protein: CASSLEGAPGELFF. Full variable domain (missing parts from reference TRBV7-9 and TRBJ2-2): DTGVSQNPRHKITKRGQNVTFRCDPISEHNRLYWYRQTLGQGPEFLTYFQNEAQLEKSRLLSDRFSAERPKGSFSTLEIQRTEQGDSAMYLCASSLEGAPGELFFGEGSRLTVL.

The chain employs TRBV29-1 and TRBJ2-7; 7 bases line up with TRBD1. The junction had 3 bases not matched to a gene; V was cut back by 4 bases and J by 3 bases. The CDR3 spans 12 residues. Germline CDR1 and CDR2: SQVTM and ANQGSEA. In DNA form, the CDR3 reads TGCAGCGTTGCGACAGGGAACTACGAGCAGTACTTC. Encoded protein: CSVATGNYEQYF.

In its sample, this clone was seen once. V is TRBV5-5 and J is TRBJ2-1; tentatively, D is TRBD2 (6 bases). The CDR3 sequence is 15 residues long. V gave up 1 base and J gave up 3 bases, with 11 bases separating them. CDR1 is SGHKS and CDR2 is YYEKEE in the germline V gene (reference sequence). CDR3 amino acids: CASSLPAGYYNEQFF. DNA of the CDR3: TGTGCCAGCAGCTTGCCAGCGGGCTACTACAATGAGCAGTTCTTC.

The V call is TRBV18, the J call TRBJ2-1; TRBD1 matches at 10 bases. Germline CDR1 KGHSH, CDR2 LQKENI. The trim removed 5 bases at V and 12 bases at J, leaving 19 bases unmatched. The CDR3 has 17 amino acids. Here the CDR3 DNA reads TGTGCCAGCTCAGAAGGGCCAGGGACAGGGGTTGTCTTTGTGCAGTTCTTC. It specifies CASSEGPGTGVVFVQFF.

For the CDR3, the DNA is TGTGCCAGCAGTGACTCGCCTCTCACTGAAGCTTTCTTT. It codes for CASSDSPLTEAFF. The V call is TRBV6-4, the J call TRBJ1-1; D unresolved. The CDR3 extends over 13 amino acids. CDR1 and CDR2 (germline): MRHNA, SNTAGT. V was trimmed by 0 bases and J by 4 bases, leaving 6 bases between them.

The chain employs TRBV27 and TRBJ2-7, with D possibly matching TRBD2 (6 bases). This CDR3 region has 13 residues. Germline CDR1 and CDR2: MNHEY and SMNVEV (reference sequence). The V and J ends lost 6 bases and 0 bases respectively, with 9 bases between them. CDR3 bases: TGTGCCAGCAGACTGGACTACTCCTACGAGCAGTACTTC. Translated: CASRLDYSYEQYF.

By frequency in the sample, this clone is medium-sized. The chain carries TRBV7-6 and TRBJ2-7; 14 bases match TRBD2. With 5 bases clipped from V and 3 bases from J, the junction kept 15 bases outside the gene matches. Germline V gene sequence: CDR1 SGHVS, CDR2 FNYEAQ. This CDR3 has 19 residues. CDR3 coding DNA: TGTGCCAGCAGCGGAGCCCGGACTAGCGGGGGGCCGATCTTCTACGAGCAGTACTTC. Translated, it gives CASSGARTSGGPIFYEQYF.

This chain joins TRBV6-5 and TRBJ2-7, with TRBD2 as a possible D gene (6 bases). The germline V and J ends were trimmed by 8 bases and 0 bases, with 14 bases remaining between them. The CDR3 is 14 amino acids. Germline V lookup: CDR1 MNHEY, CDR2 SVGAGI. The CDR3: CASGAGGSSYEQYF. CDR3 in DNA: TGTGCCAGCGGGGCTGGGGGGAGCTCCTACGAGCAGTACTTC.

V and J are TRBV10-2 and TRBJ2-5, with D possibly being TRBD1 (5 bases). Germline V lookup: CDR1 WSHSY, CDR2 SAAADI. V lost 9 bases and J 1 base, leaving 9 bases between the germline ends. This CDR3 is built from 12 residues. The CDR3 DNA follows: TGCGCCAGTACAGGAATCCAAGAGACCCAGTACTTC. Translating it yields CASTGIQETQYF.

The chain links TRBV5-1 to TRBJ1-1; TRBD1 aligns across 7 bases. The CDR3 length is 17 residues. Germline V CDR1 and CDR2: SGHRS, YFSETQ. J was trimmed by 4 bases and V by 0 bases; bases with no gene match: 12. CDR3 sequence: CASSLVVNRGGTTEAFF. The DNA for the CDR3 is TGCGCCAGCAGCTTGGTCGTCAACAGGGGAGGAACCACTGAAGCTTTCTTT. Based on the CDR3 plus reference TRBV5-1 and TRBJ1-1, the full variable domain is KAGVTQTPRYLIKTRGQQVTLSCSPISGHRSVSWYQQTPGQGLQFLFEYFSETQRNKGNFPGRFSGRQFSNSRSEMNVSTLELGDSALYLCASSLVVNRGGTTEAFFGQGTRLTVV.